These 13 T cell receptor beta chains came from one sample sequenced in a study of blood T cell repertoires in COVID-19. Clones were sequenced by immunoSEQ multiplex PCR, and TCRdb holds only the in-frame ones, with some missing. The repertoire holds roughly 24,000 clones, with around 91% as singletons. Specimen: peripheral blood. Receptors were obtained from a woman aged 55-69 years with active COVID-19.

The chain couples TRBV27 to TRBJ1-2; possible D gene TRBD1, 5 bases. Germline V CDR1 and CDR2: MNHEY, SMNVEV (reference sequence). V lost 3 bases, J lost 4 bases, and 9 bases lay in between. This CDR3 is 13 amino acids long. In DNA form, the CDR3 reads TGTGCCAGCAGTTTGGGGGGAGGCTATGGCTACACCTTC. Its translation is CASSLGGGYGYTF.

The chain combines TRBV12-3 or TRBV12-4 with TRBJ2-3; the match to TRBD1 covers 8 bases. V gave up 7 bases and J gave up 4 bases; unmatched junction bases: 1. There are 12 residues in the CDR3. Here the CDR3 DNA reads TGTGCCAGCAAACAGGGGGCAGATACGCAGTATTTT. Its translation: CASKQGADTQYF.

The gene calls are TRBV7-3 and TRBJ1-2; the match to TRBD1 covers 8 bases. The V gene end was trimmed by 2 bases and the J gene end by 6 bases; junction bases not matched to a gene: 8. Germline V gives CDR1 SGHTA, CDR2 FQGTGA. The length of the CDR3 is 15 residues. The CDR3 spells CASSLVGQGKHGYTF. The CDR3 coding sequence is TGTGCCAGCAGCTTAGTCGGACAGGGTAAGCATGGCTACACCTTC.

CDR3 sequence (DNA): TGCGCCAGCAGCTTGGGACTAGGCTCCTACGAGCAGTACTTC. It translates to CASSLGLGSYEQYF. This chain uses TRBV5-1 with TRBJ2-7, with a tentative D call TRBD2 (6 bases). V shed 0 bases and J shed 0 bases, with 7 bases lying between them. The CDR3 length is 14 residues. Germline V gene lookup returns CDR1 SGHRS and CDR2 YFSETQ.

J is TRBJ2-7 and V is TRBV9; 11 bases align to TRBD2. Germline trimming cut 3 bases from V and 2 bases from J; bases unmatched to any gene: 4. The CDR3 contains 15 residues. CDR1 SGDLS and CDR2 YYNGEE come from the germline V gene. As DNA, the CDR3 is TGTGCCAGCAGCGCAGCTAGCGGGAGGACCTACGAGCAGTACTTC. Translation: CASSAASGRTYEQYF.

The CDR3 nucleotides are TGTGCCAGCAGTCCAAGGACAGATTTCTCCGGGGAGCTGTTTTTT. Translated: CASSPRTDFSGELFF. This rearrangement joins TRBV27 to TRBJ2-2, with D possibly matching TRBD1 (6 bases). Germline assignment: CDR1 MNHEY and CDR2 SMNVEV (reference sequence). CDR3 size: 15 residues. V dropped 5 bases and J dropped 6 bases, with 16 bases sitting between them.

The genes are TRBV11-3 and TRBJ1-5, with D perhaps matching TRBD1 (5 bases). The CDR3 is made up of 14 amino acids. V was pared by 5 bases and J by 4 bases, with 12 bases between. The germline gives CDR1 SGHNT, CDR2 YENEEA. This chain's CDR3 is CASSRTRINQPQHF. The CDR3 DNA follows: TGTGCCAGCAGCCGGACACGGATTAATCAGCCCCAGCATTTT.

This chain connects TRBV4-1 to TRBJ2-7; unclear D gene. The V end was cut by 0 bases, the J end by 6 bases, with 9 bases between. The germline CDR1 and CDR2 sequences are MGHRA and YSYEKL. The CDR3 spans 13 residues. The DNA of the CDR3 is TGCGCCAGCAGCCAAGATTTGTTCCGCGAGCAGTACTTC. Translating gives CASSQDLFREQYF.

The chain uses TRBV21-1 and TRBJ2-3; the table's D call of TRBD1 was not tested on the DNA. TRBV21-1 is reported as a pseudogene. The CDR3 is made up of 10 amino acids. The CDR3 protein is CASHTDTQYF. The DNA of the CDR3 is TGTGCCAGTCACACAGATACGCAGTATTTT.

The V call is TRBV4-1, the J call TRBJ2-7; 8 bases align to TRBD1. Germline loops: CDR1 MGHRA, CDR2 YSYEKL. Trimming removed 0 bases from V and 5 bases from J; junction bases left unmatched: 12. This CDR3 spans 17 amino acids. The CDR3 DNA reads TGCGCCAGCAGCCAAGAAACCCCAGGACAGGGTGGCAACGAGCAGTACTTC. Residues: CASSQETPGQGGNEQYF.

The gene calls are TRBV18 and TRBJ2-5, with TRBD1 identical over 10 bases. Per germline, CDR1 KGHSH and CDR2 LQKENI. The V gene end was trimmed by 5 bases and the J gene end by 1 base; junction bases not matched to a gene: 4. The CDR3 runs 15 residues. The DNA of the CDR3 is TGTGCCAGCTCATCCGGGACAGGGGCCCAAGAGACCCAGTACTTC. This encodes CASSSGTGAQETQYF.

J is TRBJ2-3 and V is TRBV2; D is perhaps TRBD1 (5 bases). The V gene's germline CDR1 is SNHLY and CDR2 FYNNEI. The CDR3 has 13 residues. V lost 7 bases and J lost 5, with 13 bases in between. The CDR3 coding sequence is TGTGCCAGCACGGCAGGGCTTGGAGATACGCAGTATTTT. Translated: CASTAGLGDTQYF.

The chain is built from TRBV11-2 and TRBJ1-6; D is possibly TRBD1 (6 bases). Trimming shortened V by 8 bases and J by 7 bases, and 12 bases separated the two germline ends. Germline V gives CDR1 SGHAT, CDR2 FQNNGV. The CDR3 spans 13 residues. The CDR3 nucleotides are TGTGCCAGCGCCCAACAGGGAAATTCACCCCTCCACTTT. Translated, it gives CASAQQGNSPLHF.